The clone carrying this T cell receptor (beta chain) was recorded many times. Because the library targeted alpha chains, this beta chain is an off-target read whose size means little. This sample was included in a study of spatial heterogeneity in lung cancer. TCRdb itself ran the 5' RACE reads through MiXCR, one entry per CDR3 protein. The sample lists about 7,000 distinct CDR3 sequences, around 7% seen once, with roughly 73% in the top ten. The time point here: sample taken at primary tumor resection. Sequencing was performed on whole RNA extracted from tumor and nontumor lung tissue, or from frozen PBMC, and the material was left unsorted. The donors, roughly 70 patients with untreated early-stage non-small cell lung cancer, provided the samples. V shed 2 bases and J shed 11 bases, with 15 bases lying between them. Germline V gives CDR1 SNHLY, CDR2 FYNNEI. This CDR3 is built from 13 residues.

The gene calls are TRBV2 and TRBJ1-1; weak D call: TRBD1 (5 bases). Here the sequenced sample was PBMCs, taken at surgery. The receptor's source is a male donor with early-stage non-small cell lung cancer. The DNA for the CDR3 is TGTGCCAGCAGTGAAAGGGCAGGGAGCGGCGCTTTCTTT. Amino acid sequence: CASSERAGSGAFF. Supplemented by reference TRBV2 and TRBJ1-1, the full variable domain reads EPEVTQTPSHQVTQMGQEVILRCVPISNHLYFYWYRQILGQKVEFLVSFYNNEISEKSEIFDDQFSVERPDGSNFTLKIRSTKLEDSAMYFCASSERAGSGAFFGQGTRLTVV.